The source of this T cell receptor beta chain is a study of blood T cells in healthy people across ages. Whole-study findings and limits: It was held that diversity estimates obtained from one million T cells represented underestimates.

Combining a sample-barcoded 5' primer with a J-beta primer mix, a second PCR ran for roughly 7 to 12 cycles. TCRdb reprocessed the 5' RACE reads via MiXCR and lists one record per CDR3 protein. The sample includes roughly 1.4 million distinct CDR3 sequences, roughly 60% of them seen just once. A note on this clonotype: Its antigen is unidentified.

Drawing of peripheral blood yielded ten milliliters from each donor. Total RNA extracted from each sample amounted to at least 6 micrograms. Germline CDR1 SEHNR, CDR2 FQNEAQ (reference sequence). The V and J ends lost 4 bases and 5 bases, in that order; junction bases with no gene match: 7. The CDR3 is made up of 14 amino acids. The sequencing input was blood. The TCR was taken from a man aged 18 to 29 in good health. This chain connects TRBV7-9 to TRBJ2-7, with 8 bases aligning to TRBD1. CDR3 sequence (DNA): TGTGCCAGCAGCTGGGGGACAGGTCGCCACGAGCAGTACTTC. It translates to CASSWGTGRHEQYF. The variable domain in full, with the rest retrieved from reference TRBV7-9 and TRBJ2-7, is DTGVSQNPRHKITKRGQNVTFRCDPISEHNRLYWYRQTLGQGPEFLTYFQNEAQLEKSRLLSDRFSAERPKGSFSTLEIQRTEQGDSAMYLCASSWGTGRHEQYFGPGTRLTVT.